The 2 T cell receptor beta chains in this list originate from one sample, sequenced in a study of T cells after yellow fever vaccination (dated by TCRdb to between 2018 and 2020). Libraries were constructed by 5' RACE. TCRdb records Illumina NovaSeq 6000 as the sequencer. Through fastp at Q25 and MiXCR, TCRdb rebuilt clones from the public reads, retaining in-frame beta chains. Each CDR3 protein appears once, grouped with its most common genes and DNA. The sample data list about 350,000 distinct CDR3 sequences, and about 4% of these were observed just once. 20% to 25% of the sample rests with the top ten. The treatment or condition label on this specimen signifies: live attenuated yellow fever vaccine strain. The material was PBMCs, obtained 5 days after the yellow fever booster vaccination. The origin of the receptors is a young man who received the YFV17D yellow fever vaccine.

This clonotype was detected a few times. The genes are TRBV18 and TRBJ2-7, with D perhaps matching TRBD1 or TRBD2 (6 bases each). Germline V gives CDR1 KGHSH, CDR2 LQKENI. The CDR3 sequence is 13 residues long. V was shortened by 8 bases and J by 0 bases, with 11 bases between the two germline ends. The CDR3 DNA sequence: TGTGCCAGCGGAGGGACAAACTCCTACGAGCAGTACGTC. As protein: CASGGTNSYEQYV.

This clonotype has at least ten counts. This CDR3 is CASSRHRTGTEHF. The CDR3, as DNA: TGTGCCAGCAGCCGCCATCGGACAGGGACGGAGCATTTT. V usage is TRBV7-8 and J usage is TRBJ1-5; 8 bases line up with TRBD1. The junction had 11 bases not matched to a gene; V was cut back by 5 bases and J by 14 bases. Germline lookup yields CDR1 SGHVS and CDR2 FQNEAQ. The CDR3 is 13 amino acids.